This TCR beta chain was sequenced during a study of T cells after posttransplantation cyclophosphamide (dated by TCRdb to about 2016). Regarding the research as a whole: Using TRB sequencing, the study followed how the T cell repertoire rebuilt after myeloablative bone marrow transplantation with posttransplantation cyclophosphamide given as GVHD prophylaxis. Public TRB sequences were searched against a database of over 3,600 sequences associated with responses to pathogens, tumor antigens, self-antigens and alloantigens. Because TRA and TRB clonality were tightly correlated in several samples, subsequent TCR analyses were focused on TRB only. Blood from every one of the roughly 35 PTCy patients who had 1-year posttransplant specimens underwent TRB sequencing. Antigen receptor sequencing was done on samples from roughly 35 PTCy-treated patients and from 15 to 20 related bone marrow donors of those patients. In 3 patients, TRB sequencing was also performed on up to roughly 3 more blood samples taken 2 to 5.2 years after transplant, and in several patients, pretransplant blood was also TRB-sequenced.

Study-wide findings and limitations: The TRB repertoires of T cells infiltrating skin or GI tract showed only limited overlap with the TRB repertoires of T cells in blood. Donor-recipient similarity was low at 1-2 months but increased during the first year, and donor CD8+ memory clones often dominated later blood repertoires. Across 45 patients, TRB clonality was highly associated with recipient CMV seropositivity and CMV reactivation, and PTCy diversity was similar to diversity in CNI/methotrexate controls.

CDR1 and CDR2, per the germline V gene (reference sequence), are SGHNT and YYREEE. A distance of 17 bases separates the germline ends of V and J, which lose 3 bases and 2 bases respectively. Including cysteine and phenylalanine, the CDR3 has 16 amino acids. Only the CDR3 DNA is retained, 48 bases long and in frame from the first base. A control cohort of roughly 10 patients who had been given myeloablative marrow transplants with methotrexate plus a calcineurin inhibitor was sampled 1 year after transplant. Peripheral blood and bone marrow mononuclear cells were isolated by Ficoll-Hypaque density centrifugation and cryopreserved. As regards this clone: The antigen this receptor binds is unknown. No base qualities exist here, and no much larger clone lies one base off it.

TRB sequencing used genomic DNA with the immunoSEQ assay at survey resolution or the hsTCRB kit. The authors' analysis ran thus. The immunoSEQ software handled the initial read processing, while the LymphoSeq R package was used for the repertoire analyses. Clonality was computed as 1 minus normalized Shannon entropy, and a Gini coefficient was also calculated for each TRB dataset. Phenotypes of unsorted samples were inferred by mapping TRB sequences from sorted subsets of the recipient or donor onto unsorted samples of the same recipient. TCRdb took this table from immuneACCESS and kept in-frame rearrangements with V and J called. Such tables lack part of the clones; where checked against another copy, unresolved V genes explain under half of the gap, and the rest is unexplained. D and trimming were read from the DNA, whereas the V and J calls and clone size are those reported in that table. Here the sample has about 22,000 clones; around 89% occur a single time. 8.2% of the sample is held by the ten biggest clonotypes.

The sequence is built from TRBV5-4 and TRBJ2-5; no D gene is confidently identified. The sample consisted of PBMCs, taken after an allogeneic stem cell transplant with a calcineurin inhibitor and methotrexate. The receptor was derived from a female patient aged 45-60 years who received an allogeneic stem cell transplant from an unrelated donor, was CMV-positive, and had chronic GVHD only. It is possible that, after a transplant, some T cells come from the graft donor. This receptor has the CDR3 CASSSPQKSEQETQYF. In nucleotide form, the sequence is TGTGCCAGCAGCTCCCCACAGAAATCTGAACAAGAGACCCAGTACTTC.